This TCR beta chain was identified during a study of blood T cells in healthy people across ages. The wider study: Every two T cells gave about one barcoded beta molecule via template switching. General study points: Across samples, TCR beta diversity tracked strongly with naive T cell percentage. When set beside aged donors, long-lived donors presented more naive CD4+ cells and higher diversity.

V was trimmed by 0 bases and J by 2 bases, leaving 11 bases between them. Germline CDR1 reads SGHRS; CDR2 reads YFSETQ. The CDR3 has 15 residues. A second PCR of 7 to 11 cycles used a sample-barcoded 5' primer and a J-beta primer mix. TCRdb reanalysed the 5' RACE reads using MiXCR and keeps one entry per CDR3 protein. The sample shows hundreds of thousands of distinct CDR3 sequences, under 65% of them seen only once. Points on this clonotype: Its cognate antigen is unknown.

This TCR derives from a man in his sixties in good health. J is TRBJ2-5 and V is TRBV5-1; D unresolved. The sample consisted of blood. The CDR3 loop reads CASSLGPTQQETQYF. CDR3 nucleotides: TGCGCCAGCAGCTTGGGGCCGACACAGCAAGAGACCCAGTACTTC.